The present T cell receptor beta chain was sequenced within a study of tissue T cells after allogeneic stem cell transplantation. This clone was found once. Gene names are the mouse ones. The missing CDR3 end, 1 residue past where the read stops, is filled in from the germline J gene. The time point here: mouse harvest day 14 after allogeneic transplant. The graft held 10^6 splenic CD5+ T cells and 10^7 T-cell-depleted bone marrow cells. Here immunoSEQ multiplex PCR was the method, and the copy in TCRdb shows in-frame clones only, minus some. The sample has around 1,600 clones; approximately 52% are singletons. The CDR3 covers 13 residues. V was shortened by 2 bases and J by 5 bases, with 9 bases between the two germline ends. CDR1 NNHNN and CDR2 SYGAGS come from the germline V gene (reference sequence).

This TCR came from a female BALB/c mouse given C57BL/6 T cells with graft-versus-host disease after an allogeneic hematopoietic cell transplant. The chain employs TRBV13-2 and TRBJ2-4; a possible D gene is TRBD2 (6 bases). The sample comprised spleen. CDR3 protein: CASGDQGLNTLYF. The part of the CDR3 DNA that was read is TGTGCCAGCGGTGACCAGGGACTAAACACCTTGTAC.